The rows below give T cell receptor beta chains drawn from one sample of a study of shared clonotypes between healthy human individuals. This table comes from immunoSEQ multiplex PCR, and its TCRdb copy is limited to in-frame clones, with some not included. The table has over a million clones, approximately 80% seen once; the top ten hold 0.5% to 0.65%. Specimen: memory CD4+ T cells from PBMCs. These receptors were taken from a young man in good health. Some clones in this sample may be carry-over from other donors' samples. The CDR3 runs from the conserved cysteine through the conserved F or W. The order of the fields is J gene, clone size, V gene, CDR3 protein. The listing skips clone size in some rows; elsewhere it reads once, few, many or a size class.

TRBJ2-7 - TRBV18 CASSPAENEQYF
TRBJ2-2 - TRBV27 CASTRPGQGIGELFF
TRBJ1-1 - TRBV6-6 CASSRHPTTARFF
TRBJ2-3 - TRBV9 CASSAGTISDTQYF
TRBJ2-1 - TRBV5-1 CASSLSVGSILYNEQFF
TRBJ2-1 - TRBV19 CASSMRYNEQFF
TRBJ2-1 - TRBV5-1 CASSLPLAGMNEQFF
TRBJ2-1 - TRBV5-6 CASSLELAQRGEQFF
TRBJ1-1 - TRBV7-3 CASSLVAGNTEAFF
TRBJ1-1 - TRBV13 CASSANKRGRGSNTEAFF
TRBJ2-1 once TRBV11-2 CASSSGTSGRYRYNEQFF
TRBJ2-2 - TRBV5-6 CASSLDGNLRSGELFF
TRBJ2-5 - TRBV27 CASSQSLTGGSETQYF
TRBJ1-5 - TRBV18 CASSGDMGPQHF
TRBJ2-5 - TRBV27 CASSLFSPQETQYF
TRBJ1-1 once TRBV6-6 CASSYRQNEAFF
TRBJ2-5 - TRBV5-1 CASSLLFGGQETQYF
TRBJ2-2 - TRBV5-4 CASSLGTSGHSNTGELFF
TRBJ1-2 - TRBV19 CASNLLNQGAFTF
TRBJ2-3 - TRBV6-6 CASSPSFGTQYF
TRBJ2-5 - TRBV7-9 CASSQRGSGKETQYF